This T cell receptor (beta chain) was sequenced for a study of T cells in Graves' hyperthyroidism and ophthalmopathy. The CDR3 covers 16 residues. The V end was cut by 6 bases, the J end by 0 bases, with 18 bases between. CDR1 MNHEY and CDR2 SVGEGT come from the germline V gene. Amplification of TCR beta CDR3 regions used RNA as the template. The HTBI primer set was used in a first-round RT-PCR of the TCR CDR3. MiXCR, run by TCRdb on the multiplex PCR reads, gives a single entry per CDR3 protein. The sample shows about 520,000 distinct CDR3 sequences, around 22% of them seen only once. This clonotype has a count of ten or more.

Specimen: blood. This rearrangement joins TRBV6-2 or TRBV6-3 to TRBJ2-7; the D gene could be TRBD1 or TRBD2 (5 bases each). The receptor's source is a woman in her twenties or thirties with Graves' ophthalmopathy. The CDR3 DNA sequence: TGTGCCAGCAGCCAGAAGGGGAGAGCGATCTCCTACGAGCAGTACTTC. Encoded protein: CASSQKGRAISYEQYF.